This T cell receptor beta chain was retrieved from a study of glioma-infiltrating T cells after dendritic cell vaccination. Study overall: Monocyte-derived dendritic cells, cultured approximately 7 days with IL-4 and GM-CSF, were pulsed with autologous tumor lysate.

Sequenced by immunoSEQ multiplex PCR; TCRdb stores in-frame clones only, minus some. Of approximately 84,000 clones detected, about nine tenths appear once; the ten largest clones hold around 14%. Study findings and constraints: TCR clonality showed no direct relationship with survival.

On this clone itself: Its antigen is not known.

This sample comprised blood, obtained before dendritic cell vaccination. The clonotype originates from a human donor with glioblastoma.

The CDR3 sequence: CASSLGLQGQGVAGELFF. As DNA, the CDR3 is TGTGCCAGCAGCTTAGGTCTTCAGGGACAGGGGGTGGCCGGGGAGCTGTTTTTT. The chain recombines TRBV7-9 with TRBJ2-2; TRBD1 aligns across 11 bases. V lost 1 base, J lost 6 bases, and 10 bases stayed unmatched. The CDR3 is made up of 18 amino acids. CDR1 is SEHNR and CDR2 is FQNEAQ in the germline V gene (reference sequence).